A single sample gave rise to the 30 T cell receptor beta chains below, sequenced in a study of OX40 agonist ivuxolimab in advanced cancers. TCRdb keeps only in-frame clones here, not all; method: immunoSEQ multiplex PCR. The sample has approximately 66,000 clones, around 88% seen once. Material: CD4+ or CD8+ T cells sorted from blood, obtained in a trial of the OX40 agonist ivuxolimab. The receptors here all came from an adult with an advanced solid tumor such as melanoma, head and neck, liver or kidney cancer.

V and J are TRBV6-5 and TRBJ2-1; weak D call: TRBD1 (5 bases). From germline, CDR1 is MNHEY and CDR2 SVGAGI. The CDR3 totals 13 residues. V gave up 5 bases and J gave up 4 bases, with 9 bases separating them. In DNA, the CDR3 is TGTGCCAGCAGTGAGCAGGGTTACAATGAGCAGTTCTTC. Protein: CASSEQGYNEQFF.

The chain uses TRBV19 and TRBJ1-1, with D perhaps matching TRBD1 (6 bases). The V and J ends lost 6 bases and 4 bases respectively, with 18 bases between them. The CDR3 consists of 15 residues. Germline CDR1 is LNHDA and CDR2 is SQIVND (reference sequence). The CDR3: CASSPRGLGATEAFF. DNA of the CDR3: TGTGCCAGTAGCCCGAGGGGGTTAGGGGCCACTGAAGCTTTCTTT.

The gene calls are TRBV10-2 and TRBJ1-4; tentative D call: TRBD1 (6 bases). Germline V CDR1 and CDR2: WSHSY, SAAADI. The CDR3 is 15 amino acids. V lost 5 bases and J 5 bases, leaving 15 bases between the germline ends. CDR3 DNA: TGCGCCAGCAGTTGGTTAGGGGGGGGCAATGAAAAACTGTTTTTT. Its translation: CASSWLGGGNEKLFF.

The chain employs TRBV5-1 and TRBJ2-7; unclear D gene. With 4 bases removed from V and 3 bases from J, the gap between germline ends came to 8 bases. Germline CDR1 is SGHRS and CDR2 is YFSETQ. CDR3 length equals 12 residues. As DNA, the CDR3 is TGCGCCAGCAGCACCGACGGCTACGAGCAGTACTTC. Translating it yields CASSTDGYEQYF.

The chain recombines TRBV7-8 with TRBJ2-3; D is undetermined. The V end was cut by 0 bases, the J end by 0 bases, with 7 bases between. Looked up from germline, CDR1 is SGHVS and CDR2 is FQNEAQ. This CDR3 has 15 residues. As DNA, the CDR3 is TGTGCCAGCAGCTTAGCGGATGGGAGCACAGATACGCAGTATTTT. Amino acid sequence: CASSLADGSTDTQYF.

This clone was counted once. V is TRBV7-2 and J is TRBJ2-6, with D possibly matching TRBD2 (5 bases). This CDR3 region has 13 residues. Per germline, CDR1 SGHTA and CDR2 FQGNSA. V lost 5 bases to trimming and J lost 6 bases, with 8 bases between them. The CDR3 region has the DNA TGTGCCAGCAGCCACGGGAAGGCCAACGTCCTGACTTTC. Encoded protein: CASSHGKANVLTF.

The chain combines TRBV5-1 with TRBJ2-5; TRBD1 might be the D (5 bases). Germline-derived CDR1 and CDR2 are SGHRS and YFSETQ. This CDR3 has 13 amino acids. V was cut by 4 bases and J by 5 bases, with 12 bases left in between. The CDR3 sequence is CASSPGMRETQYF. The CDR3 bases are TGCGCCAGCAGCCCAGGGATGAGGGAGACCCAGTACTTC.

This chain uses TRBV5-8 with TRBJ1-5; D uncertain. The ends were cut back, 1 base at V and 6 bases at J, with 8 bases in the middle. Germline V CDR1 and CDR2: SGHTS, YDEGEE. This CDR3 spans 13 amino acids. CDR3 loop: CASSLSGSQPQHF. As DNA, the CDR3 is TGTGCCAGCAGCTTGTCAGGTTCTCAGCCCCAGCATTTT.

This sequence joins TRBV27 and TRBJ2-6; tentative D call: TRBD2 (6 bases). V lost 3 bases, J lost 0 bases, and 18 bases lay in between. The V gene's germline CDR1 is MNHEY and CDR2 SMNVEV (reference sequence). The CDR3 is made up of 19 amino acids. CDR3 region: CASSFRPAGASSGANVLTF. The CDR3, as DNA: TGTGCCAGCAGTTTTCGGCCAGCGGGCGCGAGCTCTGGGGCCAACGTCCTGACTTTC.

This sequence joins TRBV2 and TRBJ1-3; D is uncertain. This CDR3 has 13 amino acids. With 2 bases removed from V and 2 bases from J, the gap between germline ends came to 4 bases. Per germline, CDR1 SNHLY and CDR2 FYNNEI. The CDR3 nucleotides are TGTGCCAGCAGTGAAAGGACTGGAAACACCATATATTTT. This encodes CASSERTGNTIYF.

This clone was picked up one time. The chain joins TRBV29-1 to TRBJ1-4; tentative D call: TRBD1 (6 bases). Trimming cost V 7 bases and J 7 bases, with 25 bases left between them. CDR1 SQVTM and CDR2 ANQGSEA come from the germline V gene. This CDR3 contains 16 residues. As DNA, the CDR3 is TGCAGCGCCTCGTTGGGACACCTCTACGGGGGTGAAAAACTGTTTTTT. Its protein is CSASLGHLYGGEKLFF. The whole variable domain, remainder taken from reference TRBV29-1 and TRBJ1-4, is SAVISQKPSRDICQRGTSLTIQCQVDSQVTMMFWYRQQPGQSLTLIATANQGSEATYESGFVIDKFPISRPNLTFSTLTVSNMSPEDSSIYLCSASLGHLYGGEKLFFGSGTQLSVL.

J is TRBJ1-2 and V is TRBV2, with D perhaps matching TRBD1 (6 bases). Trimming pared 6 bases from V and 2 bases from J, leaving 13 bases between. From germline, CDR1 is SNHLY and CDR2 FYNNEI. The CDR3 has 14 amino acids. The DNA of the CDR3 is TGTGCCAGCAGCCCGGACAGCGTCAACTATGGCTACACCTTC. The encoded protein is CASSPDSVNYGYTF.

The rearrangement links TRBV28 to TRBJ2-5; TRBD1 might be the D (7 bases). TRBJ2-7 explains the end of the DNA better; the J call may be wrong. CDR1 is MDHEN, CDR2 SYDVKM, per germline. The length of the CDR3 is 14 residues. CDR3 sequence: CASSLPGGLYEQYF. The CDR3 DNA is TGTGCCAGCAGTTTACCAGGGGGGCTCTACGAGCAGTACTTC.

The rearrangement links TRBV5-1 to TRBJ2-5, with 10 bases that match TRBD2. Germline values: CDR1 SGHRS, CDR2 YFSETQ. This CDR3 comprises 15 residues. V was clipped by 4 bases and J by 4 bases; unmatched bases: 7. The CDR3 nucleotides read TGCGCCAGCAGCCCCGGGGAGCGGGGGGGAGAGACCCAGTACTTC. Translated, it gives CASSPGERGGETQYF.

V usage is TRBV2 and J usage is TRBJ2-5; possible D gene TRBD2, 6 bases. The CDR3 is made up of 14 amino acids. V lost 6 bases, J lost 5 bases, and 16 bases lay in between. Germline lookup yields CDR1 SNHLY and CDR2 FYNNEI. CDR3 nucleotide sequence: TGTGCCAGCAGCTTTCAATCTGGAGGGGAGACCCAGTACTTC. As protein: CASSFQSGGETQYF. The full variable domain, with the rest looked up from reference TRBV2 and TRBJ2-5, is EPEVTQTPSHQVTQMGQEVILRCVPISNHLYFYWYRQILGQKVEFLVSFYNNEISEKSEIFDDQFSVERPDGSNFTLKIRSTKLEDSAMYFCASSFQSGGETQYFGPGTRLLVL.

CDR3: CASSHDSPNTEAFF. The CDR3 nucleotides are TGTGCCAGCAGCCATGACAGCCCGAACACTGAAGCTTTCTTT. The gene calls are TRBV6-6 and TRBJ1-1, with D possibly being TRBD1 (5 bases). Per germline, CDR1 MNHNY and CDR2 SVGAGI (reference sequence). Trimming shortened V by 6 bases and J by 1 base, and 12 bases separated the two germline ends. The CDR3 sequence is 14 residues long.

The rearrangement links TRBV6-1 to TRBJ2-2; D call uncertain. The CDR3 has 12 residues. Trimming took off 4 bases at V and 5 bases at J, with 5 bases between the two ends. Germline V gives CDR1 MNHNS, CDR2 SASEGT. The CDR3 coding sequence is TGTGCCAGCAGTGTCAAAACCGGGGAGCTGTTTTTT. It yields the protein CASSVKTGELFF.

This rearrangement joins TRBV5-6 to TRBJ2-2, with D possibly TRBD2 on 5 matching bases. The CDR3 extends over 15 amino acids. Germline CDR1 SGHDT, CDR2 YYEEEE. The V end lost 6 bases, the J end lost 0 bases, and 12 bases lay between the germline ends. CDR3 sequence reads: CASTETAANTGELFF. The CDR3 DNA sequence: TGTGCCAGCACGGAAACAGCGGCGAACACCGGGGAGCTGTTTTTT.

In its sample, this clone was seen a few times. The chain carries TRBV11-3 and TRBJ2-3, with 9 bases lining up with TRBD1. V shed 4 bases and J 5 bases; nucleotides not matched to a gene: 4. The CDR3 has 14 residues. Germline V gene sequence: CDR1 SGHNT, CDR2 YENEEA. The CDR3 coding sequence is TGTGCCAGCAGCTCCGGGACAGGGAGAGATACGCAGTATTTT. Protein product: CASSSGTGRDTQYF. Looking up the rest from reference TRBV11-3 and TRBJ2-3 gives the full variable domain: EAGVVQSPRYKIIEKKQPVAFWCNPISGHNTLYWYLQNLGQGPELLIRYENEEAVDDSQLPKDRFSAERLKGVDSTLKIQPAELGDSAVYLCASSSGTGRDTQYFGPGTRLTVL.

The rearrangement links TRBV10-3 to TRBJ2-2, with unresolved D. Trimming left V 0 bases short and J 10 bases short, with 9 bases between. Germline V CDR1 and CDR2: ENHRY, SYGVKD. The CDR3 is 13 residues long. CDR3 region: CAISESVVEELFF. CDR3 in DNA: TGTGCCATCAGTGAGTCGGTTGTGGAGGAGCTGTTTTTT.

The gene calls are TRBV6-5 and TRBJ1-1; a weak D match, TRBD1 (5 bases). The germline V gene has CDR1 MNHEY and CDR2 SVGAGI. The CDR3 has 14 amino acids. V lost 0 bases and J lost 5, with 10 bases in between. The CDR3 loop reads CASSYSSGITEAFF. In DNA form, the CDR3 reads TGTGCCAGCAGTTACTCTTCAGGGATAACTGAAGCTTTCTTT.

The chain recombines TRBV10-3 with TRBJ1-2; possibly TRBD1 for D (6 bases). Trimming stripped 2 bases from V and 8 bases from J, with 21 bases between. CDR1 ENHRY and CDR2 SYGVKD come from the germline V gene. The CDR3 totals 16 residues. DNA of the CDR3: TGTGCCATCAGTGAGCGGTCCGTCGGGGAGGGGGAGGGCTACACCTTC. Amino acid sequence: CAISERSVGEGEGYTF.

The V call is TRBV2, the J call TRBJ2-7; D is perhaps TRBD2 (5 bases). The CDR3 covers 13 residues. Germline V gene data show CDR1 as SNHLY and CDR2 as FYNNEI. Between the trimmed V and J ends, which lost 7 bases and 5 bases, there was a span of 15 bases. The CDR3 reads CASTDYPLNEQYF. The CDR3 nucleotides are TGTGCCAGCACAGACTACCCTCTTAACGAGCAGTACTTC. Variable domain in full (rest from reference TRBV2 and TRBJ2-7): EPEVTQTPSHQVTQMGQEVILRCVPISNHLYFYWYRQILGQKVEFLVSFYNNEISEKSEIFDDQFSVERPDGSNFTLKIRSTKLEDSAMYFCASTDYPLNEQYFGPGTRLTVT.

CDR3: CASRSGVWGNQPQHF. In DNA form, the CDR3 reads TGTGCCAGCAGATCCGGGGTATGGGGCAATCAGCCCCAGCATTTT. The J gene is TRBJ1-5, the V gene TRBV27; D gene unclear. The germline V gene has CDR1 MNHEY and CDR2 SMNVEV (reference sequence). The CDR3 has 15 amino acids. With 6 bases removed from V and 2 bases from J, the gap between germline ends came to 14 bases.

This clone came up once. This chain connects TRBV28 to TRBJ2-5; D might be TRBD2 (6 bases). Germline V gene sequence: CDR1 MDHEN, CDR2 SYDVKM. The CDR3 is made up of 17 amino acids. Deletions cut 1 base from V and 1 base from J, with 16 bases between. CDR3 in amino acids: CASSLSTGGTGQETQYF. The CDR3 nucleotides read TGTGCCAGCAGTTTATCCACGGGCGGGACGGGCCAAGAGACCCAGTACTTC.

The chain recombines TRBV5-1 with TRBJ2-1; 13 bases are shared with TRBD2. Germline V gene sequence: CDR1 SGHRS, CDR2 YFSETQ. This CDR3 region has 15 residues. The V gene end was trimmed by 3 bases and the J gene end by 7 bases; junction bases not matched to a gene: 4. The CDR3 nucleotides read TGCGCCAGCAGCTCGGGACTAGCGGGGTTTAATGAGCAGTTCTTC. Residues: CASSSGLAGFNEQFF.

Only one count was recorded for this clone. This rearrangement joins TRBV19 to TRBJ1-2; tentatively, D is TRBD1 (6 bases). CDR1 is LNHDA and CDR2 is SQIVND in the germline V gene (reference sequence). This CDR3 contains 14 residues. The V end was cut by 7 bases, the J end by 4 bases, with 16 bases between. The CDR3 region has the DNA TGTGCCAGTAAAAAGGCAGGGGTGCGCTATGGCTACACCTTC. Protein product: CASKKAGVRYGYTF. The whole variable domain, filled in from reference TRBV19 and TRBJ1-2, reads DGGITQSPKYLFRKEGQNVTLSCEQNLNHDAMYWYRQDPGQGLRLIYYSQIVNDFQKGDIAEGYSVSREKKESFPLTVTSAQKNPTAFYLCASKKAGVRYGYTFGSGTRLTVV.

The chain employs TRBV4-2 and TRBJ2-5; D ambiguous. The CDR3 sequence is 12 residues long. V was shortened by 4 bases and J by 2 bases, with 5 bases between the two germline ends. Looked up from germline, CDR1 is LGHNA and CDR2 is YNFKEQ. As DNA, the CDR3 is TGTGCCAGCAGCCGCATGCAAGAGACCCAGTACTTC. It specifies CASSRMQETQYF.

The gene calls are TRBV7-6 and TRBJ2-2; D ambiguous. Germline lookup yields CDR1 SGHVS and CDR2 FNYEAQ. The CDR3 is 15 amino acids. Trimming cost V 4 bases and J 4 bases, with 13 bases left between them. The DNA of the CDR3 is TGTGCCAGCAGCTCGTTGATCGAACGCACCGGGGAGCTGTTTTTT. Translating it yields CASSSLIERTGELFF.

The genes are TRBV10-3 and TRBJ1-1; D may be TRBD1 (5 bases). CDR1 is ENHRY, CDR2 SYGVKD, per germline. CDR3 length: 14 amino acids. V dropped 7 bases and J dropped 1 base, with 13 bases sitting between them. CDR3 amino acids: CAINTGAENTEAFF. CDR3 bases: TGTGCCATCAATACCGGGGCCGAGAACACTGAAGCTTTCTTT.